The 24 T cell receptor beta chains below were found in one sample sequenced in a study of blood T cells in healthy people across ages. The use of a sample-barcoded 5' primer and a J-beta primer mix characterized a second PCR of roughly 6 to 11 cycles. TCRdb fed the 5' RACE reads into MiXCR, producing one record per CDR3 protein. The repertoire consists of around 1.5 million distinct CDR3 sequences, with roughly a third occurring once and the leading ten covering approximately 10%. Sample: blood. The receptors derive from a woman aged 25 to 39 in good health.

This clonotype was seen only a few times. This chain links TRBV15 with TRBJ2-1; 8 bases are a match to TRBD2. There are 18 residues in the CDR3. The germline V gene has CDR1 LNHNV and CDR2 YYDKDF (reference sequence). With 5 bases clipped from V and 7 bases from J, the junction kept 19 bases outside the gene matches. CDR3 DNA sequence: TGTGCCACCAGCCCGGGGGGGCTTAGGCGGGGGGAGGGAAATGAGCAGTTCTTC. The encoded protein is CATSPGGLRRGEGNEQFF.

V and J are TRBV6-5 and TRBJ2-7; 7 nucleotides agree with TRBD1. The CDR3 length is 16 residues. CDR1 is MNHEY and CDR2 is SVGAGI in the germline V gene. The J segment lost 2 bases and the V segment lost 6 bases, leaving 13 bases of the junction unmatched. In DNA, the CDR3 is TGTGCCAGCAGAGCTACAGGGGCACCGCTAACCTACGAGCAGTACTTC. As protein: CASRATGAPLTYEQYF.

This chain joins TRBV19 and TRBJ1-4, with 7 bases matching TRBD1. This CDR3 has 17 amino acids. Germline values: CDR1 LNHDA, CDR2 SQIVND (reference sequence). V trimming: 6 bases; J trimming: 1 base; junction bases outside the gene matches: 11. The CDR3 region has the DNA TGTGCCAGTAGCCCTGGGACAGTTTTAGGAACTAATGAAAAACTGTTTTTT. Translating it yields CASSPGTVLGTNEKLFF.

A few counts support this clonotype. The chain links TRBV6-1 to TRBJ2-3; tentative D call: TRBD1 (5 bases). Germline assignment: CDR1 MNHNS and CDR2 SASEGT. This CDR3 region has 13 residues. Trimming removed 8 bases from V and 1 base from J, with 10 bases in between. The CDR3: CASESTGTDTQYF. In nucleotides, the CDR3 is TGTGCCAGCGAATCGACAGGCACAGATACGCAGTATTTT.

The rearrangement joins TRBV20-1 to TRBJ2-7, with a weak D call TRBD2 (6 bases). The CDR3 loop spans 13 amino acids. Trimming removed 1 base at V and 2 bases at J, with 9 bases between. The germline CDR1 and CDR2 sequences are DFQATT and SNEGSKA (reference sequence). CDR3 DNA: TGCAGTGCTAGAGTGCGGGGAACCTACGAGCAGTACTTC. Protein product: CSARVRGTYEQYF.

In its sample, this clonotype was seen a few times. The V call is TRBV11-2, the J call TRBJ2-6; TRBD1 aligns across 7 bases. The ends lost 5 bases at V and 2 bases at J; junction bases unmatched: 15. CDR1 is SGHAT and CDR2 is FQNNGV in the germline V gene. The CDR3 is 19 residues long. The CDR3 nucleotides read TGTGCCAGCAGCCCCCGACAGGGAGTAGGGCCTCCTGGGGCCAACGTCCTGACTTTC. Its protein is CASSPRQGVGPPGANVLTF. Full variable domain (missing parts from reference TRBV11-2 and TRBJ2-6): EAGVAQSPRYKIIEKRQSVAFWCNPISGHATLYWYQQILGQGPKLLIQFQNNGVVDDSQLPKDRFSAERLKGVDSTLKIQPAKLEDSAVYLCASSPRQGVGPPGANVLTFGAGSRLTVL.

As regards this clonotype: The junction shows a germline mismatch at one end, possibly a read error. The rearrangement links TRBV5-5 to TRBJ1-1, with D hard to call. The CDR3 loop spans 17 amino acids. The germline gives CDR1 SGHKS, CDR2 YYEKEE (reference sequence). Here the CDR3 DNA reads TGTGCCAGCAGCTTGATTGGACCCCGGAGGGTGAATACTGAAGCTTTCTTT. Its translation is CASSLIGPRRVNTEAFF.

In its sample, this clonotype was seen a few times. The CDR3 DNA reads TGCAGCGTCGTAGCCCACACTAACACTGAAGCTTTCTTT. Translated: CSVVAHTNTEAFF. The chain carries TRBV29-1 and TRBJ1-1, with D unresolved. CDR3 length equals 13 residues. V lost 6 bases, J lost 2 bases, and 13 bases lay in between. CDR1 is SQVTM, CDR2 ANQGSEA, per germline. The full variable domain, rest sourced from reference TRBV29-1 and TRBJ1-1, is SAVISQKPSRDICQRGTSLTIQCQVDSQVTMMFWYRQQPGQSLTLIATANQGSEATYESGFVIDKFPISRPNLTFSTLTVSNMSPEDSSIYLCSVVAHTNTEAFFGQGTRLTVV.

V gene TRBV5-1 combines with J gene TRBJ2-2; maybe TRBD2 (6 bases). The CDR3 contains 13 residues. The germline gives CDR1 SGHRS, CDR2 YFSETQ. V lost 2 bases to trimming and J lost 7 bases, with 9 bases between them. This CDR3 reads CASSFSSVGELFF. CDR3 sequence (DNA): TGCGCCAGCAGCTTCTCTAGCGTCGGGGAGCTGTTTTTT.

This clonotype was seen just once. Since a much larger clone is just one base distant, this may be a read error. V and J are TRBV5-5 and TRBJ2-7, with 7 bases that match TRBD2. Gene TRBJ2-5 matches the end of the DNA better, so the J call may be wrong. This CDR3 has 16 residues. Germline V gives CDR1 SGHKS, CDR2 YYEKEE (reference sequence). CDR3 coding DNA: TGTGCCAGCAGCCTGAAGGGAGCGGGGCGAGGAGAGACCCAGTACTTC. This codes for CASSLKGAGRGETQYF.

V usage is TRBV6-1 and J usage is TRBJ1-1, with D tentatively TRBD1 (5 bases). The germline V gene encodes CDR1 MNHNS and CDR2 SASEGT. Trimming took off 5 bases at V and 2 bases at J, with 12 bases between the two ends. The CDR3 covers 14 residues. The CDR3 DNA is TGTGCCAGCAGTATACAGGCGTATAACACTGAAGCTTTCTTT. The encoded protein is CASSIQAYNTEAFF.

The sample holds a few counts of this clonotype. V and J are TRBV25-1 and TRBJ1-1; weak D call: TRBD1 (5 bases). Trimming removed 3 bases from V and 4 bases from J, with 9 bases in between. The CDR3 totals 13 residues. Germline-derived CDR1 and CDR2 are MGHDK and SYGVNS. CDR3 nucleotides: TGTGCCAGCAGTGACCAGGGACCCACTGAAGCTTTCTTT. This translates into CASSDQGPTEAFF.

V usage is TRBV9 and J usage is TRBJ2-3; 9 nucleotides match TRBD2. The germline CDR1 and CDR2 sequences are SGDLS and YYNGEE. The junction had 9 bases not matched to a gene; V was cut back by 4 bases and J by 0 bases. The CDR3 extends over 17 amino acids. The CDR3 sequence is CASSFSRRGGSTDTQYF. CDR3 coding DNA: TGTGCCAGCAGCTTCTCCCGGCGGGGGGGTAGCACAGATACGCAGTATTTT.

At least ten counts were recorded for this clonotype. CDR3 sequence: CAISEQGLGQPQHF. The CDR3 region has the DNA TGTGCCATCAGTGAACAGGGATTGGGTCAGCCCCAGCATTTT. This sequence joins TRBV10-3 and TRBJ1-5; possibly TRBD1 for D (6 bases). The CDR3 is 14 residues long. Germline CDR1 ENHRY, CDR2 SYGVKD. Trimming took off 3 bases at V and 6 bases at J, with 12 bases between the two ends.

The chain uses TRBV6-2 or TRBV6-3 and TRBJ2-2; 10 nucleotides align to TRBD1. Germline CDR1 reads MNHEY; CDR2 reads SVGEGT. The CDR3 is 15 residues long. Unmatched junction bases numbered 7, after V lost 8 bases and J lost 4 bases. The CDR3 loop is CASREDRGRTGELFF. CDR3 bases: TGTGCCAGCCGAGAAGACAGGGGGCGCACCGGGGAGCTGTTTTTT.

This clonotype was counted ten times or more. V is TRBV5-5 and J is TRBJ2-1; no reliable D call. Trimming removed 0 bases from V and 7 bases from J, with 8 bases in between. The CDR3 spans 13 residues. The germline V gene encodes CDR1 SGHKS and CDR2 YYEKEE (reference sequence). The CDR3 DNA is TGTGCCAGCAGCTTGGTAACCGTAAATGAGCAGTTCTTC. Protein sequence: CASSLVTVNEQFF.

V is TRBV5-1 and J is TRBJ2-5; 8 positions match TRBD2. V shed 2 bases and J 0 bases; nucleotides not matched to a gene: 9. The length of the CDR3 is 17 residues. CDR1 SGHRS and CDR2 YFSETQ come from the germline V gene. The DNA of the CDR3 is TGCGCCAGCAGCTTACGCTATAGCGGGATGGACCAAGAGACCCAGTACTTC. Residues: CASSLRYSGMDQETQYF.

This rearrangement joins TRBV14 to TRBJ1-1; D perhaps matches TRBD1 (5 bases). This CDR3 region has 14 residues. V was cut by 0 bases and J by 6 bases, with 11 bases left in between. Germline V gives CDR1 SGHDN, CDR2 FVKESK. The chain's CDR3 is CASSQDLGDPEAFF. The CDR3 region has the DNA TGTGCCAGCAGCCAAGATTTGGGGGACCCTGAAGCTTTCTTT.

J is TRBJ1-1 and V is TRBV5-1; 12 bases are a match to TRBD1. V shed 1 base, J shed 4 bases, and the junction held 5 bases outside the gene matches. Germline loops: CDR1 SGHRS, CDR2 YFSETQ. This CDR3 region has 16 residues. CDR3 coding DNA: TGCGCCAGCAGCTTGCTGGGACAGGGGGCTCGCACTGAAGCTTTCTTT. It specifies CASSLLGQGARTEAFF.

This sequence joins TRBV6-1 and TRBJ2-2; TRBD2 matches at 8 bases. CDR3 size: 16 residues. J was trimmed by 7 bases and V by 4 bases; bases with no gene match: 11. Germline V gene data show CDR1 as MNHNS and CDR2 as SASEGT. CDR3 in amino acids: CASSAPGTSSIGELFF. In DNA form, the CDR3 reads TGTGCCAGCAGTGCCCCGGGGACTAGTTCTATCGGGGAGCTGTTTTTT.

This clonotype was observed many times. The chain employs TRBV10-3 and TRBJ2-3, with D perhaps matching TRBD1 (6 bases). The V gene lost 6 bases and the J gene lost 0 bases, with 10 bases spanning the gap. The CDR3 loop spans 14 amino acids. From germline, CDR1 is ENHRY and CDR2 SYGVKD. The CDR3 nucleotides are TGTGCCATCAGGATGGGGGCTAGCACAGATACGCAGTATTTT. Translated: CAIRMGASTDTQYF.

The chain recombines TRBV13 with TRBJ2-4; no firm D call. The germline V gene encodes CDR1 PRHDT and CDR2 FYEKMQ (reference sequence). The V and J ends lost 2 bases and 1 base respectively, with 9 bases between them. CDR3 length: 15 amino acids. The CDR3 DNA sequence: TGTGCCAGCAGCTTATTTCTTGAGGCCAAAAACATTCAGTACTTC. Translated: CASSLFLEAKNIQYF.

The rearrangement joins TRBV6-5 to TRBJ1-4; a possible D gene is TRBD1 (5 bases). The CDR3 has 14 amino acids. V dropped 2 bases and J dropped 2 bases, with 6 bases sitting between them. The V gene's germline CDR1 is MNHEY and CDR2 SVGAGI. DNA for the CDR3: TGTGCCAGCAGTTACCGGGGCACTAATGAAAAACTGTTTTTT. Its protein is CASSYRGTNEKLFF.

This clonotype showed up just a few times. The chain carries TRBV20-1 and TRBJ1-2; tentatively, D is TRBD1 (6 bases). Germline V gene sequence: CDR1 DFQATT, CDR2 SNEGSKA (reference sequence). The CDR3 spans 13 residues. Trimming stripped 4 bases from V and 5 bases from J, with 14 bases between. Here the CDR3 reads CSATLGGQYGYTF. The CDR3 coding sequence is TGCAGTGCTACCCTTGGGGGGCAATATGGCTACACCTTC.